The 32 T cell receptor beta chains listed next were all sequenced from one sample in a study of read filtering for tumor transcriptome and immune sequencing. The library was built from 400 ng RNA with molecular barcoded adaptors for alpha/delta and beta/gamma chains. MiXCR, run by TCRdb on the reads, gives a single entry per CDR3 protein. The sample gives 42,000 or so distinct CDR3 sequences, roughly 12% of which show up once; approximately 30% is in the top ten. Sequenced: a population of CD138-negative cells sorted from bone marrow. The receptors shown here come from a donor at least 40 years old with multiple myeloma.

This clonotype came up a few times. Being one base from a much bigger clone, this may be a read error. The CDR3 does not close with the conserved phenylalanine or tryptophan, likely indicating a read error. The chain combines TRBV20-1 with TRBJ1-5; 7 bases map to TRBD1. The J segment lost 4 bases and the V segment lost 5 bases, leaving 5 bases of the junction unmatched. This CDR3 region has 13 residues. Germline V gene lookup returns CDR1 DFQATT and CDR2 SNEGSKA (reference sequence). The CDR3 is CSAARDSNQPQHL. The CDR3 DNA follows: TGCAGTGCTGCTCGGGACAGTAATCAGCCCCAGCATCTT.

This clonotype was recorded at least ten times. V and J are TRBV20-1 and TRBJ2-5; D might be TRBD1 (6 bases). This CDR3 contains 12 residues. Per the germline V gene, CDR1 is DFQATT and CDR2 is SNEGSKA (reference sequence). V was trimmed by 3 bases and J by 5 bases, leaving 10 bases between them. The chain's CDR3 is CSASRQDETQYF. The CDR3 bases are TGCAGTGCTAGCCGACAGGACGAGACCCAGTACTTC.

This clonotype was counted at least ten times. The DNA of the CDR3 is TGTGCCAGCAGCTTAGCGGGGACCGGGGAGCTGTTTTTT. Protein product: CASSLAGTGELFF. This chain links TRBV7-2 with TRBJ2-2; D call uncertain. The germline V gene has CDR1 SGHTA and CDR2 FQGNSA. There are 13 residues in the CDR3. V was trimmed by 0 bases and J by 5 bases, leaving 4 bases between them.

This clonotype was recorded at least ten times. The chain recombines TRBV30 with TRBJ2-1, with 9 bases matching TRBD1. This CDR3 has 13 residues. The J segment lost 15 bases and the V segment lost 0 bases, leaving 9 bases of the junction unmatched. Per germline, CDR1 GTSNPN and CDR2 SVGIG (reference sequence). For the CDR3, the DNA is TGTGCCTGGAGTGTAAATACACAGGGGGCCCCGTTCTTC. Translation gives CAWSVNTQGAPFF.

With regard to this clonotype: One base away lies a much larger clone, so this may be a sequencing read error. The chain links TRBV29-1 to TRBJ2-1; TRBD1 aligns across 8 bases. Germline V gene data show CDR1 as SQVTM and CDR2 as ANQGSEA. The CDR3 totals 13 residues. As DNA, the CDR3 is TGCAGCGCAGGCGGGACAGGCTTCAATGAGCAGTCCTTC. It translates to CSAGGTGFNEQSF.

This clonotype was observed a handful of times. This chain's CDR3 is CASSQEFPSSNQPQHF. Written as DNA, the CDR3 is TGCGCCAGCAGCCAAGAATTCCCCAGCAGCAATCAGCCCCAGCATTTT. V usage is TRBV4-3 and J usage is TRBJ1-5, with D hard to call. The CDR3 has 16 amino acids. The ends were cut back, 0 bases at V and 1 base at J, with 10 bases in the middle. Germline values: CDR1 LGHNA, CDR2 YSLEER.

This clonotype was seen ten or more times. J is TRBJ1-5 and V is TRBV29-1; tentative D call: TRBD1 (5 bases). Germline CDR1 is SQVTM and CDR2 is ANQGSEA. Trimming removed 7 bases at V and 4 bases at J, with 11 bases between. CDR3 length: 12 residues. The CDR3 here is CSGGDANQPQHF. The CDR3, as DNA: TGCAGCGGGGGGGACGCGAATCAGCCCCAGCATTTT.

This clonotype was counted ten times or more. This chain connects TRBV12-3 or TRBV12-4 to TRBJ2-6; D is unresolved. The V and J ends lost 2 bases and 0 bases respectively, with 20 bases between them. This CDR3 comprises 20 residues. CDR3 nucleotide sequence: TGTGCCAGCAGTTTAAGGCTCCGGTCGGCCAGCTACTCTGGGGCCAACGTCCTGACTTTC. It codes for CASSLRLRSASYSGANVLTF.

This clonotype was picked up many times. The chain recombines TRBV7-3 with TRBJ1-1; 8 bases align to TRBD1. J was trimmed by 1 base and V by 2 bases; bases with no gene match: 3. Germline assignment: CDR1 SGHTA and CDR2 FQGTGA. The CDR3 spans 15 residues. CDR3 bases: TGTGCCAGCAGCTTACAGGGGGCTACGAACACTGAAGCTTTCTTT. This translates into CASSLQGATNTEAFF.

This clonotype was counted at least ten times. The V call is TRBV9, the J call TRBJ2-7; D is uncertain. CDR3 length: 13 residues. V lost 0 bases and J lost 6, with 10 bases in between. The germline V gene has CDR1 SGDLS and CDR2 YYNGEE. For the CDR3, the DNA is TGTGCCAGCAGCGTAGCCCAGTCTTCCGAGCAGTACTTC. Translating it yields CASSVAQSSEQYF.

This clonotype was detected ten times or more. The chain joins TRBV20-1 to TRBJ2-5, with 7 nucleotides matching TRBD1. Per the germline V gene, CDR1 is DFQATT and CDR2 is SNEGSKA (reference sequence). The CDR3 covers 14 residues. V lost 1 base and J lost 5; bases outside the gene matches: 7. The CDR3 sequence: CSARVAGGSETQYF. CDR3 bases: TGCAGTGCTAGAGTAGCAGGGGGTTCGGAGACCCAGTACTTC.

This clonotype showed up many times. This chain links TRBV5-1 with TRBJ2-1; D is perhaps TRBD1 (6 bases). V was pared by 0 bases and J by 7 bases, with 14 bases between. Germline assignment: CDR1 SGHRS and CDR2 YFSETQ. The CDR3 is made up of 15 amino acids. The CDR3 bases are TGCGCCAGCAGCTTGGAAACAGGGTCAGGGAATGAGCAGTTCTTC. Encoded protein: CASSLETGSGNEQFF.

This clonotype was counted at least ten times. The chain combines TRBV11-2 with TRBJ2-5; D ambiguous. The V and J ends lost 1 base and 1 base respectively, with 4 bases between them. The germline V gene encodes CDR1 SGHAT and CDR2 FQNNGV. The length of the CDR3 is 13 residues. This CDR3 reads CASSLVVQETQYF. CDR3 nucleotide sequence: TGTGCCAGCAGCTTAGTCGTCCAAGAGACCCAGTACTTC.

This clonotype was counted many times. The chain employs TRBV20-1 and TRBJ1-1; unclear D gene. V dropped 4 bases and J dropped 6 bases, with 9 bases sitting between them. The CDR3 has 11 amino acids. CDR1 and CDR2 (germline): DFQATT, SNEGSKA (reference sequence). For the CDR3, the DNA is TGCAGTGCTACTTCTAGAGCTGAAGCTTTCTTT. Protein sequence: CSATSRAEAFF.

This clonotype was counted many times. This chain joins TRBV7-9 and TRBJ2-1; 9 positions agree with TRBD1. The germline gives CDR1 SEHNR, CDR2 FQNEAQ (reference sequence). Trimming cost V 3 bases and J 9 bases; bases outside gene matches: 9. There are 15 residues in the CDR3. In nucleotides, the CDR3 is TGTGCCAGCAGCTTCCGGACAGGGGATGTGGGTGAGCAGTTCTTC. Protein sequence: CASSFRTGDVGEQFF. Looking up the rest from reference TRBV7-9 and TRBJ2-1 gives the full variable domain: DTGVSQNPRHKITKRGQNVTFRCDPISEHNRLYWYRQTLGQGPEFLTYFQNEAQLEKSRLLSDRFSAERPKGSFSTLEIQRTEQGDSAMYLCASSFRTGDVGEQFFGPGTRLTVL.

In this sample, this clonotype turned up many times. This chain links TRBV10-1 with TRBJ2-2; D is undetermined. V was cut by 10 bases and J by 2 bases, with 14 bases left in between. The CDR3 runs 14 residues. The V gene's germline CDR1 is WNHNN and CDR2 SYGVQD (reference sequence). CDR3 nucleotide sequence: TGCGCCACGAGCCCGGGTTTCAACACCGGGGAGCTGTTTTTT. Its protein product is CATSPGFNTGELFF.

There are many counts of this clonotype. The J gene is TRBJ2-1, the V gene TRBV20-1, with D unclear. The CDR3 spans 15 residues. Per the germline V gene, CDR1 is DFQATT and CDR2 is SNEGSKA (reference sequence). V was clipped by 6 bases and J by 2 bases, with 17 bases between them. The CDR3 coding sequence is TGCAGTGCGAAGAGCCCCCGTCAGGCCTACAATGAGCAGTTCTTC. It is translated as CSAKSPRQAYNEQFF.

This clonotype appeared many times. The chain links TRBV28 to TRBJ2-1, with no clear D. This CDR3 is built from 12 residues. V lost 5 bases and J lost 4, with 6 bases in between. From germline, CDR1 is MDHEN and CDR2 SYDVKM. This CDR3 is CASSADYNEQFF. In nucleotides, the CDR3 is TGTGCCAGCAGTGCGGATTACAATGAGCAGTTCTTC.

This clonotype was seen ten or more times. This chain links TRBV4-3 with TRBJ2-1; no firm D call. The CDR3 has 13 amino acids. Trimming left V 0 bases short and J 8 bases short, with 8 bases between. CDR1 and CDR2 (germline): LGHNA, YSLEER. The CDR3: CASSQEGVDEQFF. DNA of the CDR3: TGCGCCAGCAGCCAAGAAGGTGTAGATGAGCAGTTCTTC.

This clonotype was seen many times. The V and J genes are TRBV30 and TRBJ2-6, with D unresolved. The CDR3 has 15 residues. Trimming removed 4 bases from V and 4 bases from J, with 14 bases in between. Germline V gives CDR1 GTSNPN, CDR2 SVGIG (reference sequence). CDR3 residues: CAWTPLDQGANVLTF. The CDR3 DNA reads TGTGCCTGGACCCCTCTCGATCAGGGGGCCAACGTCCTGACTTTC.

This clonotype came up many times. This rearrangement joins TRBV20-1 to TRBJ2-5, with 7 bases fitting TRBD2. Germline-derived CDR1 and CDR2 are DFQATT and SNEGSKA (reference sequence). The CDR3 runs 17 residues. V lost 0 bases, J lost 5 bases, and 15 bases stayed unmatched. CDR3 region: CSARELRLGRAVETQYF. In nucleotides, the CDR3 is TGCAGTGCTAGAGAACTGAGGTTAGGGAGGGCCGTGGAGACCCAGTACTTC.

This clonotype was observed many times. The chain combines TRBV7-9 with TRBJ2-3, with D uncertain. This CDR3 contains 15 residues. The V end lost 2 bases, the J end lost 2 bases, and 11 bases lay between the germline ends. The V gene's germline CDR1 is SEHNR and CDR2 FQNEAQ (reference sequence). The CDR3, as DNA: TGTGCCAGCAGCTTACTCCTCCAGCTCACAGATACGCAGTATTTT. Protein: CASSLLLQLTDTQYF. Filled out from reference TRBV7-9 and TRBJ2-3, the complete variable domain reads DTGVSQNPRHKITKRGQNVTFRCDPISEHNRLYWYRQTLGQGPEFLTYFQNEAQLEKSRLLSDRFSAERPKGSFSTLEIQRTEQGDSAMYLCASSLLLQLTDTQYFGPGTRLTVL.

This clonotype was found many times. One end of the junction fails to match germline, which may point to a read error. As DNA, the CDR3 is TGCAGCGTCGTCCGGGCGAACGCTGAAGCTTTCTTT. The encoded protein is CSVVRANAEAFF. The chain recombines TRBV29-1 with TRBJ1-1; no clear D gene. The CDR3 is 12 residues long. Germline V gives CDR1 SQVTM, CDR2 ANQGSEA.

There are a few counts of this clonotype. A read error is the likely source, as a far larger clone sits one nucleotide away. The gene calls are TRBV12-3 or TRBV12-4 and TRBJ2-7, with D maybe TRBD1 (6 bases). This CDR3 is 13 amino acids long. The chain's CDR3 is CAGSGQGIGEQYF. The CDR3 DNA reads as TGTGCCGGCAGCGGTCAGGGGATAGGGGAGCAGTACTTC.

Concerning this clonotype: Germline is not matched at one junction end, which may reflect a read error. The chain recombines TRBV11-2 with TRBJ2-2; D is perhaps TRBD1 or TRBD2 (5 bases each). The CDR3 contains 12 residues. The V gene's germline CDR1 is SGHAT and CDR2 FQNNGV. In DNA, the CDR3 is TGTGCCAGCAGCTTGACAGCCGGGGAGCCGTTATTT. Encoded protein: CASSLTAGEPLF.

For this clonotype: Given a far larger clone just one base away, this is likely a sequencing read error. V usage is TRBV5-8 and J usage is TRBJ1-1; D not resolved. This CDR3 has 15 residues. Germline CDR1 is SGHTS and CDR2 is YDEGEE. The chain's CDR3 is CASSLEGFGNIEAFF. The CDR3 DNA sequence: TGTGCCAGCAGCTTGGAAGGGTTTGGGAACATTGAAGCTTTCTTT.

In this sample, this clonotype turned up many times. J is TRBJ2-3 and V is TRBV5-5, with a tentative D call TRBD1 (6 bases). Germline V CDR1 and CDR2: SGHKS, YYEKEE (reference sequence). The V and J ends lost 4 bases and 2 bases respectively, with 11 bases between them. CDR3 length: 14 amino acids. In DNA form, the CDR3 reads TGTGCCAGCAGCCTATGGGACATCACAGATACGCAGTATTTT. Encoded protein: CASSLWDITDTQYF. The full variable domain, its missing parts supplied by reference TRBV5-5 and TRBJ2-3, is DAGVTQSPTHLIKTRGQQVTLRCSPISGHKSVSWYQQVLGQGPQFIFQYYEKEERGRGNFPDRFSARQFPNYSSELNVNALLLGDSALYLCASSLWDITDTQYFGPGTRLTVL.

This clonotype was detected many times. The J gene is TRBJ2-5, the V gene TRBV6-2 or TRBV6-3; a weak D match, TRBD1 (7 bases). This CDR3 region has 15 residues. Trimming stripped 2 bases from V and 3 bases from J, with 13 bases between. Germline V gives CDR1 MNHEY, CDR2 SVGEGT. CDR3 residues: CASSYPQGGKETQYF. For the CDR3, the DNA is TGTGCCAGCAGTTACCCGCAGGGGGGAAAAGAGACCCAGTACTTC.

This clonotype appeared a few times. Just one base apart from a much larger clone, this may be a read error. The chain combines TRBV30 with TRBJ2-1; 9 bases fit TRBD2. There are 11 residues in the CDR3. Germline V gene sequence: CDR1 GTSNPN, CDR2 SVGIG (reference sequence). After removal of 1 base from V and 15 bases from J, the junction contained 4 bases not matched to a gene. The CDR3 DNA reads TGTGCCTGGAGTGGGCGGGAGGGTCCGTTCTTC. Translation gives CAWSGREGPFF.

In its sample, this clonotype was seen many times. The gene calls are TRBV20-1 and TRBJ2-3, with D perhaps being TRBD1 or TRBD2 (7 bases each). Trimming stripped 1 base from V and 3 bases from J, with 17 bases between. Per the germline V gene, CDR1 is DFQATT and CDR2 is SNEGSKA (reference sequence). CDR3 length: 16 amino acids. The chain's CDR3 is CSARVRGREKTDTQYF. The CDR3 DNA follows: TGCAGTGCTAGAGTGAGGGGGCGGGAGAAAACAGATACGCAGTATTTT.

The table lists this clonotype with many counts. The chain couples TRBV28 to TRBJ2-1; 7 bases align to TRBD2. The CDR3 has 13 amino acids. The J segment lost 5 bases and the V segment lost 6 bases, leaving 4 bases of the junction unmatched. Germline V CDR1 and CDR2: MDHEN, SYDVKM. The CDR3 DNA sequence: TGTGCCAGCAGCCGACTAGCTGACAATGAGCAGTTCTTC. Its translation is CASSRLADNEQFF.

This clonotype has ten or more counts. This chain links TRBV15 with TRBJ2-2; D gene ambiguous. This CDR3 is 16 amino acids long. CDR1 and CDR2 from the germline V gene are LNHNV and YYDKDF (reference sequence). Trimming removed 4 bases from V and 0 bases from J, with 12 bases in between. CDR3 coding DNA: TGTGCCACCAGCACAGGTGCAGCAACGAACACCGGGGAGCTGTTTTTT. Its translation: CATSTGAATNTGELFF.